The 9 T cell receptor beta chains below all came from one sample that was sequenced in a study of pediatric ulcerative colitis (dated 2019 in TCRdb). The receptor library was made with the immunoSEQ multiplex PCR assay. What TCRdb holds here is the immuneACCESS table cut down to in-frame rearrangements. Part of the clones is not present; checked against another copy, under half of the missing clones reflect an unresolved V gene, and the others are unexplained. The sample data list about 34,000 clones, and 60% to 85% of these were observed just once. Around 7.8% of the sample goes to the ten largest clones. During colonoscopy, one to two pinch biopsies were obtained from the rectum for research. The sequencing sample was made of gut tissue. The receptors were gathered from a boy younger than 18 with severe ulcerative colitis.

The chain employs TRBV7-2 and TRBJ2-7; TRBD2 matches at 10 bases. Germline CDR1 reads SGHTA; CDR2 reads FQGNSA. Trimming removed 6 bases from V and 6 bases from J; junction bases left unmatched: 8. This CDR3 has 14 amino acids. CDR3: CASSSSGGALEQYF. In nucleotides, the CDR3 is TGTGCCAGCAGTTCAAGCGGGGGGGCGCTCGAGCAGTACTTC.

The chain is built from TRBV19 and TRBJ1-2; TRBD1 agrees at 9 bases. CDR1 and CDR2 from the germline V gene are LNHDA and SQIVND (reference sequence). This CDR3 is built from 14 residues. V shed 3 bases, J shed 5 bases, and the junction held 4 bases outside the gene matches. The CDR3 sequence: CASSMTGGSYGYTF. The CDR3 region has the DNA TGTGCCAGTAGTATGACAGGGGGGTCGTATGGCTACACCTTC. The full variable domain, its missing parts supplied by reference TRBV19 and TRBJ1-2, is DGGITQSPKYLFRKEGQNVTLSCEQNLNHDAMYWYRQDPGQGLRLIYYSQIVNDFQKGDIAEGYSVSREKKESFPLTVTSAQKNPTAFYLCASSMTGGSYGYTFGSGTRLTVV.

The chain employs TRBV6-5 and TRBJ1-1; no definite D call. Germline values: CDR1 MNHEY, CDR2 SVGAGI. This CDR3 spans 14 amino acids. V shed 0 bases and J shed 8 bases, with 13 bases lying between them. Here the CDR3 DNA reads TGTGCCAGCAGTTACTCGCTCGTTCGGTTAGAAGCTTTCTTT. It is translated as CASSYSLVRLEAFF.

The V call is TRBV6-5, the J call TRBJ1-1, with D uncertain. The germline CDR1 and CDR2 sequences are MNHEY and SVGAGI. The CDR3 has 13 amino acids. Trimming removed 0 bases from V and 1 base from J, with 3 bases in between. CDR3 nucleotides: TGTGCCAGCAGTTACTCCGCGAACACTGAAGCTTTCTTT. Translating gives CASSYSANTEAFF.

CDR3 bases: TGCAGCGTGGGGGGACATATCACTGAAGCTTTCTTT. Amino acids: CSVGGHITEAFF. This chain joins TRBV29-1 and TRBJ1-1; TRBD1 is a possible D gene (6 bases). Germline assignment: CDR1 SQVTM and CDR2 ANQGSEA. There are 12 residues in the CDR3. V was clipped by 6 bases and J by 4 bases, with 12 bases between them.

This chain joins TRBV20-1 and TRBJ2-1; no definite D call. CDR1 DFQATT and CDR2 SNEGSKA come from the germline V gene (reference sequence). The CDR3 sequence is 11 residues long. Deletions cut 4 bases from V and 12 bases from J, with 13 bases between. The CDR3 protein is CSAKLDRMQFF. The CDR3 bases are TGCAGTGCTAAGTTGGATCGTATGCAGTTCTTC.

This clone is a singleton in its sample. The V and J genes are TRBV18 and TRBJ2-7, with TRBD2 identical over 10 bases. Germline lookup yields CDR1 KGHSH and CDR2 LQKENI. The CDR3 contains 15 residues. Losses at the gene ends were 5 bases for V and 3 bases for J; bases not matched to a gene: 7. The CDR3 spells CASSRTSGEIYEQYF. CDR3 bases: TGTGCCAGCTCAAGGACTAGCGGCGAGATCTACGAGCAGTACTTC.

The V call is TRBV15, the J call TRBJ2-3, with D unclear. This CDR3 is built from 11 residues. Trimming took 3 bases from V and 6 from J, leaving 4 bases between them. The germline V gene encodes CDR1 LNHNV and CDR2 YYDKDF (reference sequence). In nucleotides, the CDR3 is TGTGCCACCAGCAGGGGGGATACGCAGTATTTT. This codes for CATSRGDTQYF.

The chain employs TRBV5-6 and TRBJ2-7; weak D call: TRBD1 (5 bases). V was shortened by 0 bases and J by 3 bases, with 16 bases between the two germline ends. The CDR3 contains 16 residues. Germline V CDR1 and CDR2: SGHDT, YYEEEE. The CDR3 region has the DNA TGTGCCAGCAGCTTGGCGTTGCAGGGTGGCAGCTACGAGCAGTACTTC. Protein: CASSLALQGGSYEQYF.